A single sample gave rise to the 14 T cell receptor beta chains below, sequenced in a study of T cells in localized non-small cell lung cancer. Assay: immunoSEQ multiplex PCR; the TCRdb copy retains only in-frame clones and omits some. This sample yields around 54,000 clones, of which 86% are seen a single time; about 18% belongs to the top ten. The sequenced sample was peripheral blood, obtained before any cancer treatment. These receptors were taken from a male donor at least 60 years old with stage III squamous cell lung carcinoma.

As concerns this clone: In the same sample, other DNA sequences code for this CDR3. This rearrangement joins TRBV11-3 to TRBJ2-1; 14 bases map to TRBD2. In germline, CDR1 is SGHNT, CDR2 YENEEA. This CDR3 spans 15 amino acids. J was trimmed by 7 bases and V by 5 bases; bases with no gene match: 4. For the CDR3, the DNA is TGTGCCAGCAGCCCCGGGACTAGCGGGAGTAATGAGCAGTTCTTC. It yields the protein CASSPGTSGSNEQFF. Drawing the rest from reference TRBV11-3 and TRBJ2-1, the complete variable domain is EAGVVQSPRYKIIEKKQPVAFWCNPISGHNTLYWYLQNLGQGPELLIRYENEEAVDDSQLPKDRFSAERLKGVDSTLKIQPAELGDSAVYLCASSPGTSGSNEQFFGPGTRLTVL.

CDR3 protein: CASRRLAGGRGSDTQYF. The CDR3 bases are TGTGCCAGTAGGAGACTAGCGGGAGGGCGGGGGTCAGATACGCAGTATTTT. J is TRBJ2-3 and V is TRBV19, with 14 bases that match TRBD2. Trimming removed 6 bases from V and 4 bases from J; junction bases left unmatched: 9. Germline V gene data show CDR1 as LNHDA and CDR2 as SQIVND (reference sequence). This CDR3 is built from 17 residues.

This clone was found once. V usage is TRBV5-4 and J usage is TRBJ1-2; D uncertain. The CDR3 is made up of 13 amino acids. Germline CDR1 reads SGHNT; CDR2 reads YYREEE (reference sequence). V gave up 0 bases and J gave up 5 bases, with 8 bases separating them. The CDR3 sequence: CASSLDQAYGYTF. DNA for the CDR3: TGTGCCAGCAGCTTGGATCAGGCATATGGCTACACCTTC.

The rearrangement joins TRBV29-1 to TRBJ2-7; possible D gene TRBD1, 6 bases. Per the germline V gene, CDR1 is SQVTM and CDR2 is ANQGSEA. The CDR3 spans 13 residues. V was clipped by 5 bases and J by 2 bases, with 13 bases between them. CDR3: CSVLTGQAYEQYF. CDR3 DNA sequence: TGCAGCGTTCTTACGGGACAAGCCTACGAGCAGTACTTC.

The rearrangement links TRBV6-1 to TRBJ1-5; D might be TRBD1 (5 bases). The CDR3 totals 12 residues. Deletions cut 10 bases from V and 7 bases from J, with 14 bases between. Germline V gene data show CDR1 as MNHNS and CDR2 as SASEGT. The CDR3 nucleotides are TGTGCCACGCAGGGTTTGGGGCAGCCCCAGCATTTT. Translating it yields CATQGLGQPQHF.

In this sample, this clone turned up a few times. This rearrangement joins TRBV27 to TRBJ2-2; no definite D call. The CDR3 loop spans 13 amino acids. Trimming removed 5 bases at V and 7 bases at J, with 11 bases between. Germline V gives CDR1 MNHEY, CDR2 SMNVEV (reference sequence). The CDR3 DNA sequence: TGTGCCAGCAGTGCGTTAGGGATCGGGGAGCTGTTTTTT. Amino acids: CASSALGIGELFF.

The gene calls are TRBV11-1 and TRBJ1-1, with 7 bases aligning to TRBD1. After removal of 4 bases from V and 7 bases from J, the junction contained 9 bases not matched to a gene. The CDR3 covers 14 residues. Germline lookup yields CDR1 SGHAT and CDR2 FQDESV (reference sequence). The CDR3 sequence is CASSSDRRSYEAFF. DNA of the CDR3: TGTGCCAGCAGCTCGGACAGGCGGTCGTATGAAGCTTTCTTT.

The gene calls are TRBV5-1 and TRBJ2-5, with D uncertain. CDR1 SGHRS and CDR2 YFSETQ come from the germline V gene. This CDR3 region has 12 residues. Trimming removed 3 bases from V and 8 bases from J, with 11 bases in between. CDR3 coding DNA: TGCGCCAGCAGCTCCCAGGTGGCAACCCAGTACTTC. Protein sequence: CASSSQVATQYF.

This CDR3 reads CASSVLSGGADEQFF. CDR3 DNA sequence: TGTGCCAGCAGCGTACTCAGCGGGGGGGCAGATGAGCAGTTCTTC. The gene calls are TRBV9 and TRBJ2-1; 10 nucleotides match TRBD2. Germline CDR1 reads SGDLS; CDR2 reads YYNGEE. The J segment lost 8 bases and the V segment lost 1 base, leaving 6 bases of the junction unmatched. This CDR3 has 15 amino acids.

J is TRBJ1-2 and V is TRBV10-3; 7 bases align to TRBD1. The germline CDR1 and CDR2 sequences are ENHRY and SYGVKD. V dropped 10 bases and J dropped 8; count of bases not matched to a gene: 10. The length of the CDR3 is 12 residues. The CDR3 region is CASSDPGQGYTF. The DNA for the CDR3 is TGTGCCAGCAGCGACCCGGGACAGGGCTACACCTTC.

CDR3 in amino acids: CASSLPGQPFQGYTF. Written as DNA, the CDR3 is TGTGCCAGCAGTTTACCGGGACAGCCGTTTCAGGGCTACACCTTC. The rearrangement uses TRBV7-8 and TRBJ1-2, with 7 bases aligning to TRBD1. Germline V gene data show CDR1 as SGHVS and CDR2 as FQNEAQ. This CDR3 is built from 15 residues. J lost 8 bases, V lost 6 bases, and 15 bases had no gene match.

This sequence joins TRBV6-6 and TRBJ2-1, with D possibly being TRBD2 (6 bases). Trimming pared 6 bases from V and 15 bases from J, leaving 21 bases between. The CDR3 spans 13 residues. The germline V gene has CDR1 MNHNY and CDR2 SVGAGI (reference sequence). The CDR3 is CASSPPGDYRPFF. The CDR3 bases are TGTGCCAGCAGCCCCCCGGGAGACTACCGTCCGTTCTTC.

The J gene is TRBJ1-1, the V gene TRBV20-1; unclear D gene. Germline assignment: CDR1 DFQATT and CDR2 SNEGSKA (reference sequence). The CDR3 is 10 amino acids. The ends were cut back, 4 bases at V and 10 bases at J, with 10 bases in the middle. The CDR3 bases are TGCAGTGCTAATGGGGTTAGAGCTTTCTTT. Its protein product is CSANGVRAFF.

This clone was detected once. The chain is built from TRBV7-2 and TRBJ2-1; D not certain. This CDR3 region has 16 residues. Trimming cost V 4 bases and J 2 bases, with 15 bases left between them. Germline V gives CDR1 SGHTA, CDR2 FQGNSA. The CDR3 DNA follows: TGTGCCAGCAGCTCCCAGGTGGGGATCACCTACAATGAGCAGTTCTTC. The encoded protein is CASSSQVGITYNEQFF.